The 31 T cell receptor beta chains in this list originate from one sample, sequenced in a study of glioma-infiltrating T cells after dendritic cell vaccination. Time point of the sample: after dendritic cell vaccination, including at tumor progression/relapse. Assay used: immunoSEQ multiplex PCR; TCRdb lists only in-frame clones, some missing. This sample carries tens of thousands of clones, about 85% of them seen once, and the ten largest clones take around 8%. The sample consisted of blood, taken after dendritic cell vaccination. These receptors originate from a human donor with glioblastoma.

The V gene is TRBV7-8, the J gene TRBJ2-1; 8 bases align to TRBD2. Germline V lookup: CDR1 SGHVS, CDR2 FQNEAQ. The CDR3 runs 16 residues. Trimming took 4 bases from V and 8 from J; bases not matched to a gene: 13. In DNA form, the CDR3 reads TGTGCCAGCAGCTCGCGACGGGGGGGGCTGTGGGATGAGCAGTTCTTC. Translated: CASSSRRGGLWDEQFF. Drawing the rest from reference TRBV7-8 and TRBJ2-1, the complete variable domain is GAGVSQSPRYKVAKRGQDVALRCDPISGHVSLFWYQQALGQGPEFLTYFQNEAQLDKSGLPSDRFFAERPEGSVSTLKIQRTQQEDSAVYLCASSSRRGGLWDEQFFGPGTRLTVL.

This clone was seen only a few times. The chain combines TRBV28 with TRBJ2-3, with D maybe TRBD1 (6 bases). Germline V gives CDR1 MDHEN, CDR2 SYDVKM. This CDR3 has 16 residues. V was cut by 3 bases and J by 0 bases, with 13 bases left in between. This CDR3 is CASSLPRGRSTDTQYF. The CDR3 DNA reads TGTGCCAGCAGTTTGCCCAGGGGACGCAGCACAGATACGCAGTATTTT. Full variable domain (rest looked up from reference TRBV28 and TRBJ2-3): DVKVTQSSRYLVKRTGEKVFLECVQDMDHENMFWYRQDPGLGLRLIYFSYDVKMKEKGDIPEGYSVSREKKERFSLILESASTNQTSMYLCASSLPRGRSTDTQYFGPGTRLTVL.

J is TRBJ2-7 and V is TRBV28; TRBD2 matches at 11 bases. This CDR3 is built from 15 residues. Losses at the gene ends were 6 bases for V and 3 bases for J; bases not matched to a gene: 7. CDR1 and CDR2 from the germline V gene are MDHEN and SYDVKM. The CDR3 loop is CASRGTGTSGYEQYF. CDR3 DNA: TGTGCCAGCAGGGGAACCGGGACTAGCGGCTACGAGCAGTACTTC.

The CDR3 is CASSPSQNLYGYTF. CDR3 bases: TGTGCCAGCAGCCCCAGTCAGAACCTCTATGGCTACACCTTC. The genes are TRBV5-4 and TRBJ1-2; unclear D gene. Germline-derived CDR1 and CDR2 are SGHNT and YYREEE (reference sequence). V was trimmed by 4 bases and J by 4 bases, leaving 14 bases between them. The length of the CDR3 is 14 residues.

CDR3 sequence reads: CASSLSPPGLAYEQYF. The DNA for the CDR3 is TGTGCCAGCAGTTTATCGCCCCCGGGACTAGCTTACGAGCAGTACTTC. The gene calls are TRBV27 and TRBJ2-7; TRBD2 matches 9 bases. CDR1 is MNHEY, CDR2 SMNVEV, per germline (reference sequence). The CDR3 is 16 residues long. The V gene end was trimmed by 0 bases and the J gene end by 4 bases; junction bases not matched to a gene: 7.

The chain has TRBV6-1 and TRBJ2-3; D ambiguous. The CDR3 length is 14 residues. Between the trimmed V and J ends, which lost 7 bases and 2 bases, there was a span of 13 bases. CDR1 and CDR2 from the germline V gene are MNHNS and SASEGT. DNA for the CDR3: TGTGCCAGCAATAAGAACTCCCCCACAGATACGCAGTATTTT. Translating it yields CASNKNSPTDTQYF.

V gene TRBV5-1 combines with J gene TRBJ2-1, with TRBD2 matching 9 bases. The germline V gene has CDR1 SGHRS and CDR2 YFSETQ. Germline trimming cut 1 base from V and 8 bases from J; bases unmatched to any gene: 7. The CDR3 is made up of 15 amino acids. This CDR3 is CASSLITSGSDEQFF. The CDR3 coding sequence is TGCGCCAGCAGCTTGATAACTAGCGGGTCGGATGAGCAGTTCTTC.

The chain links TRBV7-8 to TRBJ1-4, with D unclear. Germline-derived CDR1 and CDR2 are SGHVS and FQNEAQ. The CDR3 has 15 amino acids. The germline V and J ends were trimmed by 0 bases and 8 bases, with 13 bases remaining between them. CDR3 in DNA: TGTGCCAGCAGCTTAGCTCCTGGGCTTTGGGAAAAACTGTTTTTT. Its translation: CASSLAPGLWEKLFF.

This clone was seen a single time. The chain couples TRBV14 to TRBJ2-1, with 8 bases identical to TRBD2. The junction had 12 bases not matched to a gene; V was cut back by 7 bases and J by 4 bases. In germline, CDR1 is SGHDN, CDR2 FVKESK. The CDR3 extends over 16 amino acids. The CDR3 here is CASTPGQREWYNEQFF. The CDR3 DNA follows: TGTGCCAGCACCCCTGGGCAGCGGGAGTGGTACAATGAGCAGTTCTTC.

This clone came up once. The chain uses TRBV2 and TRBJ2-2, with TRBD1 identical over 9 bases. Germline CDR1 is SNHLY and CDR2 is FYNNEI. The CDR3 sequence is 14 residues long. The V gene end was trimmed by 6 bases and the J gene end by 3 bases; junction bases not matched to a gene: 2. CDR3 amino acids: CASSGTGYTGELFF. CDR3 bases: TGTGCCAGCAGCGGGACAGGGTACACCGGGGAGCTGTTTTTT.

The rearrangement uses TRBV2 and TRBJ1-6; 7 bases fit TRBD1. With 0 bases clipped from V and 13 bases from J, the junction kept 24 bases outside the gene matches. Germline V gene lookup returns CDR1 SNHLY and CDR2 FYNNEI. CDR3 length: 20 amino acids. The CDR3 nucleotides are TGTGCCAGCAGTGAAGCAGAGACAGGGAGGTCGGCTCCCAAAAAGGCCCCCCTCCACTTT. Its translation is CASSEAETGRSAPKKAPLHF.

The chain links TRBV27 to TRBJ2-3, with a weak D call TRBD2 (5 bases). Trimming removed 1 base at V and 4 bases at J, with 6 bases between. The germline V gene encodes CDR1 MNHEY and CDR2 SMNVEV (reference sequence). The CDR3 covers 13 residues. The CDR3 bases are TGTGCCAGCAGTTTATTCGGGGCAGATACGCAGTATTTT. Amino acids: CASSLFGADTQYF.

J is TRBJ2-2 and V is TRBV28, with 8 bases identical to TRBD2. Losses at the gene ends were 4 bases for V and 3 bases for J; bases not matched to a gene: 4. The V gene's germline CDR1 is MDHEN and CDR2 SYDVKM. The CDR3 has 15 residues. CDR3 amino acids: CASSSSGRDTGELFF. The DNA of the CDR3 is TGTGCCAGCAGTTCCAGCGGGAGAGACACCGGGGAGCTGTTTTTT.

The V call is TRBV5-4, the J call TRBJ2-5, with D possibly matching TRBD1 (6 bases). CDR3 size: 13 residues. Per the germline V gene, CDR1 is SGHNT and CDR2 is YYREEE (reference sequence). V lost 4 bases to trimming and J lost 3 bases, with 10 bases between them. The CDR3 is CASSRGQKETQYF. CDR3 bases: TGTGCCAGCAGCAGAGGACAGAAAGAGACCCAGTACTTC. Full variable domain (missing parts from reference TRBV5-4 and TRBJ2-5): ETGVTQSPTHLIKTRGQQVTLRCSSQSGHNTVSWYQQALGQGPQFIFQYYREEENGRGNFPPRFSGLQFPNYSSELNVNALELDDSALYLCASSRGQKETQYFGPGTRLLVL.

The chain has TRBV27 and TRBJ2-7; 15 positions agree with TRBD2. The germline V gene has CDR1 MNHEY and CDR2 SMNVEV (reference sequence). The V gene end was trimmed by 8 bases and the J gene end by 6 bases; junction bases not matched to a gene: 11. CDR3 size: 16 residues. CDR3 region: CASQPGLAGGSSEQYF. The CDR3 nucleotides read TGTGCCAGCCAACCGGGACTAGCGGGAGGTTCGAGCGAGCAGTACTTC.

The chain has TRBV18 and TRBJ2-7; tentatively, D is TRBD2 (5 bases). Germline loops: CDR1 KGHSH, CDR2 LQKENI. V was cut by 3 bases and J by 6 bases, with 9 bases left in between. There are 12 residues in the CDR3. For the CDR3, the DNA is TGTGCCAGCTCACCGGACTCGGGCGAGCAGTACTTC. The encoded protein is CASSPDSGEQYF.

The chain couples TRBV28 to TRBJ2-5, with TRBD2 identical over 8 bases. CDR3 length: 16 residues. Germline lookup yields CDR1 MDHEN and CDR2 SYDVKM. Losses at the gene ends were 4 bases for V and 5 bases for J; bases not matched to a gene: 12. In nucleotides, the CDR3 is TGTGCCAGCAGTTCCCCCTTAGCGGGGAAGGGGGAGACCCAGTACTTC. Translated: CASSSPLAGKGETQYF.

This chain links TRBV2 with TRBJ1-2, with TRBD1 matching 11 bases. CDR3 length: 13 residues. CDR1 is SNHLY and CDR2 is FYNNEI in the germline V gene. The trim removed 7 bases at V and 5 bases at J, leaving 3 bases unmatched. The CDR3 loop reads CASTGQGGYGYTF. CDR3 nucleotides: TGTGCCAGCACGGGACAGGGGGGTTATGGCTACACCTTC.

This chain joins TRBV19 and TRBJ2-1, with TRBD1 matching 12 bases. V shed 4 bases, J shed 10 bases, and the junction held 14 bases outside the gene matches. The CDR3 has 17 residues. Germline lookup yields CDR1 LNHDA and CDR2 SQIVND (reference sequence). Here the CDR3 DNA reads TGTGCCAGTAGTACCCTAGACCCGGGACAGGGGGCAAACGAGCAGTTCTTC. Its protein product is CASSTLDPGQGANEQFF.

The chain uses TRBV20-1 and TRBJ1-2; TRBD1 is a possible D gene (6 bases). Germline V lookup: CDR1 DFQATT, CDR2 SNEGSKA (reference sequence). Trimming stripped 5 bases from V and 6 bases from J, with 10 bases between. The CDR3 has 11 amino acids. CDR3 DNA: TGCAGTGCTGCCCAGGGGCATGGCTACACCTTC. Translation gives CSAAQGHGYTF.

V and J are TRBV7-9 and TRBJ1-4, with 7 bases identical to TRBD1. The length of the CDR3 is 16 residues. The trim removed 1 base at V and 5 bases at J, leaving 7 bases unmatched. CDR1 and CDR2 from the germline V gene are SEHNR and FQNEAQ (reference sequence). CDR3 sequence (DNA): TGTGCCAGCAGCTTAGGAGGACAGGCGCGAAATGAAAAACTGTTTTTT. Encoded protein: CASSLGGQARNEKLFF.

The chain employs TRBV7-6 and TRBJ2-1, with D hard to call. CDR1 is SGHVS and CDR2 is FNYEAQ in the germline V gene. Trimming pared 5 bases from V and 4 bases from J, leaving 12 bases between. This CDR3 is 14 amino acids long. The CDR3 DNA follows: TGTGCCAGCAGCCCACAATATGATTACAATGAGCAGTTCTTC. Protein product: CASSPQYDYNEQFF.

The V call is TRBV14, the J call TRBJ1-6; D gene unclear. V gave up 4 bases and J gave up 13 bases, with 17 bases separating them. CDR1 and CDR2 from the germline V gene are SGHDN and FVKESK. The CDR3 covers 14 residues. The CDR3 loop reads CASSPSQAGMPLHF. The CDR3 DNA follows: TGTGCCAGCAGCCCCTCCCAGGCAGGCATGCCCCTCCACTTT. Full variable domain (remainder filled in from reference TRBV14 and TRBJ1-6): EAGVTQFPSHSVIEKGQTVTLRCDPISGHDNLYWYRRVMGKEIKFLLHFVKESKQDESGMPNNRFLAERTGGTYSTLKVQPAELEDSGVYFCASSPSQAGMPLHFGNGTRLTVT.

The CDR3 DNA reads as TGCGCCAGCAGCCAAGAGTCCCGGGGAGAAGCCCTCCACTTT. The encoded protein is CASSQESRGEALHF. V is TRBV4-1 and J is TRBJ1-6; D is undetermined. The germline V and J ends were trimmed by 0 bases and 14 bases, with 14 bases remaining between them. The CDR3 has 14 amino acids. The V gene's germline CDR1 is MGHRA and CDR2 YSYEKL.

The chain joins TRBV7-9 to TRBJ2-2, with D possibly being TRBD1 (6 bases). The V end lost 5 bases, the J end lost 3 bases, and 13 bases lay between the germline ends. CDR1 SEHNR and CDR2 FQNEAQ come from the germline V gene (reference sequence). The CDR3 extends over 15 amino acids. CDR3 sequence (DNA): TGTGCCAGCAGCCCCGGGGACAAACACACCGGGGAGCTGTTTTTT. Protein: CASSPGDKHTGELFF.

The CDR3 reads CASSLTQGVGSYEQYF. The DNA for the CDR3 is TGTGCCAGCTCGCTAACACAGGGGGTCGGTAGCTACGAGCAGTACTTC. This rearrangement joins TRBV18 to TRBJ2-7; 8 nucleotides line up with TRBD1. Losses at the gene ends were 6 bases for V and 3 bases for J; bases not matched to a gene: 13. This CDR3 has 16 residues. Germline CDR1 KGHSH, CDR2 LQKENI.

A note on this clone: This specimen includes other DNA sequences encoding the same CDR3. The chain joins TRBV5-1 to TRBJ1-5, with TRBD1 as a possible D gene (5 bases). The CDR3 loop spans 14 amino acids. V was trimmed by 0 bases and J by 2 bases, leaving 6 bases between them. Germline V CDR1 and CDR2: SGHRS, YFSETQ. The CDR3 nucleotides are TGCGCCAGCAGCTTGGGGGGCGGCAATCAGCCCCAGCATTTT. Its protein product is CASSLGGGNQPQHF.

This clone showed up just once. This chain uses TRBV5-1 with TRBJ2-2; 8 bases agree with TRBD1. Germline V gene sequence: CDR1 SGHRS, CDR2 YFSETQ. With 8 bases clipped from V and 2 bases from J, the junction kept 5 bases outside the gene matches. The length of the CDR3 is 14 residues. Here the CDR3 DNA reads TGCGCCAGTCAGGGGGCAAGTAACACCGGGGAGCTGTTTTTT. It translates to CASQGASNTGELFF. The full variable domain, its missing parts supplied by reference TRBV5-1 and TRBJ2-2, is KAGVTQTPRYLIKTRGQQVTLSCSPISGHRSVSWYQQTPGQGLQFLFEYFSETQRNKGNFPGRFSGRQFSNSRSEMNVSTLELGDSALYLCASQGASNTGELFFGEGSRLTVL.

The chain has TRBV30 and TRBJ2-7, with TRBD2 matching 13 bases. The germline V gene has CDR1 GTSNPN and CDR2 SVGIG (reference sequence). The V segment lost 0 bases and the J segment 5 bases; nucleotides outside the gene matches: 10. The CDR3 contains 17 residues. The CDR3 DNA is TGTGCCTGGAGTGTGGGATGGACTAGCGGGAGCCCCCACGAGCAGTACTTC. It codes for CAWSVGWTSGSPHEQYF.

The chain uses TRBV5-5 and TRBJ2-7; D is ambiguous. The CDR3 is made up of 12 amino acids. In germline, CDR1 is SGHKS, CDR2 YYEKEE (reference sequence). V lost 1 base and J 3 bases, leaving 5 bases between the germline ends. The CDR3: CASSLTFYEQYF. The CDR3 DNA is TGTGCCAGCAGCTTGACATTCTACGAGCAGTACTTC.

This clone was seen just once. A junction boundary mismatches the germline segment, possibly from a read error. The chain is built from TRBV7-2 and TRBJ1-2, with 11 positions matching TRBD1. Germline CDR1 is SGHTA and CDR2 is FQGNSA. The CDR3 extends over 14 amino acids. The CDR3 sequence is CAGSFRDRGYGYTF. The CDR3, as DNA: TGTGCCGGCAGCTTCCGGGACAGGGGGTATGGCTACACCTTC.